A single sample is the source of the 26 T cell receptor beta chains below, sequenced in a study of regulatory T cells. Their recognized antigens are unknown. Amplification used 52 TRBV primers and 13 TRBJ primers. TCRdb keeps only in-frame clones here, not all; method: immunoSEQ multiplex PCR. The sample holds around 32,000 clones, less than 95% seen once. Study-wide points: Hydrophobic residues at CDR3 positions 6 and 7 were enriched in conventional CD4+ T cells of CD3G-deficient patients.

The sample taken for sequencing was conventional CD4+ T cells sorted from blood. These receptors were obtained from a person under 30 with CD3G deficiency.

This chain links TRBV6-1 with TRBJ2-7; the match to TRBD2 covers 8 bases. Germline values: CDR1 MNHNS, CDR2 SASEGT. The CDR3 spans 15 residues. The trim removed 6 bases at V and 0 bases at J, leaving 7 bases unmatched. The CDR3 DNA follows: TGTGCCAGCAGCTGGGAAGCGGGGGCCTCCTACGAGCAGTACTTC. This gives the protein CASSWEAGASYEQYF.

The chain uses TRBV6-6 and TRBJ1-1, with D possibly matching TRBD1 (5 bases). The CDR3 covers 11 residues. The ends were cut back, 11 bases at V and 7 bases at J, with 14 bases in the middle. Looked up from germline, CDR1 is MNHNY and CDR2 is SVGAGI (reference sequence). In DNA form, the CDR3 reads TGTGCCGGGACGGACACTCATGAAGCTTTCTTT. Translation gives CAGTDTHEAFF.

The chain links TRBV28 to TRBJ2-2, with a tentative D call TRBD1 (6 bases). CDR3 size: 17 residues. V lost 5 bases to trimming and J lost 4 bases, with 20 bases between them. Germline V gene lookup returns CDR1 MDHEN and CDR2 SYDVKM. CDR3 DNA: TGTGCCAGCAGTCCCTATACAGGGCTGATCGGCACCGGGGAGCTGTTTTTT. This encodes CASSPYTGLIGTGELFF.

This chain connects TRBV19 to TRBJ1-5; D ambiguous. Per the germline V gene, CDR1 is LNHDA and CDR2 is SQIVND (reference sequence). The CDR3 is 14 amino acids. V was shortened by 2 bases and J by 7 bases, with 12 bases between the two germline ends. The CDR3: CASSIIGRNQPQHF. In nucleotides, the CDR3 is TGTGCCAGTAGTATAATAGGCCGGAACCAGCCCCAGCATTTT.

The V call is TRBV6-1, the J call TRBJ1-1; weak D call: TRBD1 (5 bases). Between the trimmed V and J ends, which lost 4 bases and 5 bases, there was a span of 20 bases. The germline V gene encodes CDR1 MNHNS and CDR2 SASEGT. The CDR3 totals 16 residues. DNA for the CDR3: TGTGCCAGCAGTGCCTATACAGGAGTCTCGGGGACTGAAGCTTTCTTT. Protein sequence: CASSAYTGVSGTEAFF.

The chain uses TRBV28 and TRBJ2-5; 10 bases agree with TRBD1. Germline V gene data show CDR1 as MDHEN and CDR2 as SYDVKM. The CDR3 extends over 14 amino acids. After removal of 6 bases from V and 5 bases from J, the junction contained 6 bases not matched to a gene. The CDR3, as DNA: TGTGCCAGCAGCAGACAGGGGGCTGGGGAGACCCAGTACTTC. It specifies CASSRQGAGETQYF.

V usage is TRBV15 and J usage is TRBJ2-3; D is unclear. CDR3 length: 13 amino acids. Per germline, CDR1 LNHNV and CDR2 YYDKDF (reference sequence). Trimming removed 5 bases from V and 4 bases from J, with 10 bases in between. This CDR3 is CATSGRKADTQYF. DNA of the CDR3: TGTGCCACCAGCGGCCGGAAGGCAGATACGCAGTATTTT.

This sequence joins TRBV10-3 and TRBJ2-7; D may match TRBD1 or TRBD2 (5 bases each). The germline V gene encodes CDR1 ENHRY and CDR2 SYGVKD. CDR3 length equals 14 residues. Trimming pared 0 bases from V and 7 bases from J, leaving 13 bases between. The CDR3 DNA follows: TGTGCCATCAGTGAGTCGGGACGCCTGAAGGAGCAGTACTTC. It translates to CAISESGRLKEQYF.

The CDR3, as DNA: TGTGCCAGCTCACCACGGACAGGACATACGCAGTATTTT. Residues: CASSPRTGHTQYF. The chain is built from TRBV18 and TRBJ2-3; 7 positions match TRBD1. Germline trimming cut 1 base from V and 7 bases from J; bases unmatched to any gene: 2. The germline gives CDR1 KGHSH, CDR2 LQKENI. The CDR3 runs to 13 residues.

This clone was seen just once. This chain connects TRBV7-6 to TRBJ1-4; the match to TRBD1 covers 7 bases. Trimming cost V 3 bases and J 3 bases; bases outside gene matches: 7. CDR3 length equals 16 residues. Germline CDR1 and CDR2: SGHVS and FNYEAQ. The CDR3 DNA sequence: TGTGCCAGCAGCTTGCAGCCAGGGGGGGCTAATGAAAAACTGTTTTTT. Protein sequence: CASSLQPGGANEKLFF.

The V and J genes are TRBV5-1 and TRBJ2-1, with D unclear. The V end was cut by 4 bases, the J end by 7 bases, with 15 bases between. Per germline, CDR1 SGHRS and CDR2 YFSETQ. The CDR3 contains 14 residues. The DNA for the CDR3 is TGCGCCAGCAGCCCACATCTCCCCTCTAATGAGCAGTTCTTC. This encodes CASSPHLPSNEQFF.

This clone came up a few times. V is TRBV28 and J is TRBJ2-7; D is perhaps TRBD1 or TRBD2 (6 bases each). In germline, CDR1 is MDHEN, CDR2 SYDVKM. With 5 bases removed from V and 3 bases from J, the gap between germline ends came to 17 bases. This CDR3 is 15 amino acids long. This CDR3 is CASSHLRGGGYEQYF. The CDR3 DNA follows: TGTGCCAGCAGTCACCTCCGAGGAGGGGGCTACGAGCAGTACTTC.

This clone turned up a few times. V gene TRBV28 combines with J gene TRBJ2-2, with 8 bases identical to TRBD1. CDR3 size: 15 residues. Losses at the gene ends were 6 bases for V and 7 bases for J; bases not matched to a gene: 10. Germline V gene lookup returns CDR1 MDHEN and CDR2 SYDVKM. The DNA for the CDR3 is TGTGCCAGCAGGCCCTCGGACAGGGATGGCGGGGAGCTGTTTTTT. Protein: CASRPSDRDGGELFF.

J is TRBJ2-5 and V is TRBV4-2; D is perhaps TRBD2 (6 bases). The CDR3 length is 16 residues. The V end was cut by 0 bases, the J end by 5 bases, with 16 bases between. Germline V CDR1 and CDR2: LGHNA, YNFKEQ. The CDR3 nucleotides are TGTGCCAGCAGCCAAGAAGGGAGGACTTCTATCGAGACCCAGTACTTC. Translated, it gives CASSQEGRTSIETQYF.

In this sample, this clone turned up a few times. This rearrangement joins TRBV5-1 to TRBJ1-1; a possible D gene is TRBD1 (6 bases). V gave up 0 bases and J gave up 4 bases, with 7 bases separating them. The germline V gene encodes CDR1 SGHRS and CDR2 YFSETQ. The CDR3 covers 13 residues. The CDR3 nucleotides read TGCGCCAGCAGCTTGGACAGGGCCACTGAAGCTTTCTTT. The encoded protein is CASSLDRATEAFF.

J is TRBJ1-5 and V is TRBV10-1; TRBD1 might be the D (6 bases). There are 15 residues in the CDR3. Germline V lookup: CDR1 WNHNN, CDR2 SYGVQD (reference sequence). The germline V and J ends were trimmed by 7 bases and 2 bases, with 15 bases remaining between them. The chain's CDR3 is CASKLRQACNQPQHF. Here the CDR3 DNA reads TGCGCCAGCAAGCTAAGACAGGCTTGCAATCAGCCCCAGCATTTT.

This chain links TRBV10-3 with TRBJ1-3, with TRBD1 identical over 9 bases. This CDR3 has 16 residues. CDR1 and CDR2 (germline): ENHRY, SYGVKD. The V and J ends lost 2 bases and 4 bases, in that order; junction bases with no gene match: 6. CDR3: CAISEQGQGHGNTIYF. The CDR3 region has the DNA TGTGCCATCAGTGAGCAAGGACAGGGGCACGGAAACACCATATATTTT.

V usage is TRBV5-1 and J usage is TRBJ2-3, with no clear D. V gave up 0 bases and J gave up 4 bases, with 9 bases separating them. The CDR3 sequence is 14 residues long. Germline V gene lookup returns CDR1 SGHRS and CDR2 YFSETQ. CDR3 region: CASSLGLVADTQYF. CDR3 in DNA: TGCGCCAGCAGCTTGGGCCTAGTGGCAGATACGCAGTATTTT.

This clone was detected only once. V gene TRBV18 combines with J gene TRBJ2-3; D is unclear. CDR3 length: 16 residues. V dropped 3 bases and J dropped 2 bases, with 15 bases sitting between them. Germline V gene lookup returns CDR1 KGHSH and CDR2 LQKENI. In nucleotides, the CDR3 is TGTGCCAGCTCACCTGGGGTTTTTCGAAACACAGATACGCAGTATTTT. It yields the protein CASSPGVFRNTDTQYF. The variable domain in full, completed from reference TRBV18 and TRBJ2-3, reads NAGVMQNPRHLVRRRGQEARLRCSPMKGHSHVYWYRQLPEEGLKFMVYLQKENIIDESGMPKERFSAEFPKEGPSILRIQQVVRGDSAAYFCASSPGVFRNTDTQYFGPGTRLTVL.

The chain uses TRBV7-2 and TRBJ2-7, with 8 bases identical to TRBD1. CDR3 length: 14 residues. V lost 5 bases, J lost 1 base, and 4 bases stayed unmatched. The germline CDR1 and CDR2 sequences are SGHTA and FQGNSA. The CDR3 loop reads CASSRTGYSYEQYF. CDR3 DNA: TGTGCCAGCAGCAGGACAGGGTATTCCTACGAGCAGTACTTC.

V and J are TRBV19 and TRBJ2-1; D is unresolved. V dropped 3 bases and J dropped 8 bases, with 11 bases sitting between them. The CDR3 has 13 residues. Germline-derived CDR1 and CDR2 are LNHDA and SQIVND (reference sequence). CDR3 loop: CASSMRRGDEQFF. CDR3 DNA sequence: TGTGCCAGTAGTATGCGGAGAGGAGATGAGCAGTTCTTC. Full variable domain (rest looked up from reference TRBV19 and TRBJ2-1): DGGITQSPKYLFRKEGQNVTLSCEQNLNHDAMYWYRQDPGQGLRLIYYSQIVNDFQKGDIAEGYSVSREKKESFPLTVTSAQKNPTAFYLCASSMRRGDEQFFGPGTRLTVL.

The chain joins TRBV5-1 to TRBJ2-7; 8 nucleotides agree with TRBD1. V lost 4 bases and J lost 5; bases outside the gene matches: 8. This CDR3 is built from 14 residues. CDR1 is SGHRS and CDR2 is YFSETQ in the germline V gene. CDR3 nucleotide sequence: TGCGCCAGCAGCCTGGGACAGGAGCCACACGAGCAGTACTTC. Protein: CASSLGQEPHEQYF.

The J gene is TRBJ2-4, the V gene TRBV5-4; 7 nucleotides match TRBD1. The CDR3 length is 18 residues. Germline lookup yields CDR1 SGHNT and CDR2 YYREEE (reference sequence). With 3 bases clipped from V and 0 bases from J, the junction kept 12 bases outside the gene matches. The CDR3 is CASSSPLPGQRAKNIQYF. Written as DNA, the CDR3 is TGTGCCAGCAGCTCCCCGTTGCCGGGACAGCGAGCCAAAAACATTCAGTACTTC.

V gene TRBV27 combines with J gene TRBJ1-6; D not resolved. The CDR3 sequence is 15 residues long. Germline-derived CDR1 and CDR2 are MNHEY and SMNVEV (reference sequence). V shed 4 bases and J shed 6 bases, with 13 bases lying between them. The CDR3 protein is CASSSDLGVNSPLHF. The CDR3 coding sequence is TGTGCCAGCAGTTCGGACTTGGGAGTTAATTCACCCCTCCACTTT.

This clone was observed once. This rearrangement joins TRBV7-9 to TRBJ2-5; D remains ambiguous. The CDR3 totals 11 residues. V was clipped by 1 base and J by 7 bases, with 4 bases between them. CDR1 SEHNR and CDR2 FQNEAQ come from the germline V gene (reference sequence). The DNA for the CDR3 is TGTGCCAGCAGCTTAGAGGGGACCCAGTACTTC. Amino acids: CASSLEGTQYF.

This clone has more than one count but fewer than ten. The V and J genes are TRBV28 and TRBJ2-7, with TRBD2 matching 9 bases. The V gene's germline CDR1 is MDHEN and CDR2 SYDVKM. The CDR3 spans 15 residues. V was clipped by 6 bases and J by 0 bases; unmatched bases: 6. The CDR3 reads CASSGAGGSSYEQYF. DNA of the CDR3: TGTGCCAGCAGCGGAGCGGGGGGTAGCTCCTACGAGCAGTACTTC.